The clone carrying this T cell receptor (beta chain) was counted only a few times. Trimming took 5 bases from V and 9 from J; bases not matched to a gene: 6. There are 14 residues in the CDR3. Germline V CDR1 and CDR2: SSHAT, FNYEAQ (reference sequence). In the original analysis: From reference gene primer amplification, estimates of nucleated cell counts were derived. Libraries were prepared by immunoSEQ multiplex PCR; TCRdb keeps only in-frame clonotypes and omits some of them. V, J and clone size are those of that table, while D and trimming were read from the DNA. The table records 120,000 or so clones, 65% to 90% of them present only once. These data belong to a study of blood T cell repertoires in COVID-19. Study-wide context: Researchers got acute and convalescent COVID-19 samples from the United States, Italy and Spain. T cells, B-cell-depleted T cells, or PBMCs supplied cDNA or gDNA.

The genes are TRBV7-7 and TRBJ2-1; 11 positions agree with TRBD2. The receptor comes from a man older than 75 with active or convalescent COVID-19. The sequencing sample was made of peripheral blood. The CDR3: CASSLGLAGVEQFF. The CDR3 nucleotides read TGTGCCAGCAGCCTCGGACTAGCGGGCGTTGAGCAGTTCTTC.